These 9 T cell receptor beta chains share one sample of origin, sequenced in a study of blood T cell repertoires in COVID-19. The data were produced by immunoSEQ multiplex PCR, yet TCRdb's version contains in-frame clones alone and is incomplete. The top ten clones hold 3% to 3.5% of a sample with tens of thousands of clones, approximately 86% of them seen once. Material for sequencing was PBMCs or T cells enriched from blood (not recorded which). These receptors were taken from a woman between 45 and 65 years old who had recovered from COVID-19.

This chain uses TRBV7-2 with TRBJ2-5; 11 bases line up with TRBD2. The V and J ends lost 8 bases and 5 bases, in that order; junction bases with no gene match: 7. The CDR3 sequence is 14 residues long. The germline V gene has CDR1 SGHTA and CDR2 FQGNSA. CDR3 sequence reads: CASGSGGAGETQYF. The CDR3 region has the DNA TGTGCCAGCGGTAGCGGGGGGGCCGGGGAGACCCAGTACTTC.

V and J are TRBV5-1 and TRBJ2-3; perhaps TRBD1 as D (5 bases). Trimming pared 2 bases from V and 5 bases from J, leaving 6 bases between. Germline CDR1 SGHRS, CDR2 YFSETQ. The CDR3 length is 12 residues. Written as DNA, the CDR3 is TGCGCCAGCAGCTTAGGACAAGATACGCAGTATTTT. This gives the protein CASSLGQDTQYF.

This chain connects TRBV4-3 to TRBJ1-1; weak D call: TRBD1 (6 bases). This CDR3 region has 14 residues. CDR1 LGHNA and CDR2 YSLEER come from the germline V gene. V was pared by 2 bases and J by 5 bases, with 12 bases between. CDR3 amino acids: CASSQRTGWTEAFF. CDR3 coding DNA: TGCGCCAGCAGCCAAAGAACAGGGTGGACTGAAGCTTTCTTT.

This chain links TRBV28 with TRBJ1-6, with 8 bases lining up with TRBD1. Trimming at V came to 5 bases and at J to 7 bases, leaving 10 bases not matched to a gene. The CDR3 is made up of 16 amino acids. Germline assignment: CDR1 MDHEN and CDR2 SYDVKM. The CDR3 sequence is CASSVITGQGNSPLHF. Written as DNA, the CDR3 is TGTGCCAGCAGTGTAATCACCGGACAGGGCAATTCACCCCTCCACTTT.

In its sample, this clone was seen once. V and J are TRBV4-2 and TRBJ1-2; 11 bases are shared with TRBD1. In germline, CDR1 is LGHNA, CDR2 YNFKEQ. There are 16 residues in the CDR3. V lost 2 bases, J lost 2 bases, and 4 bases stayed unmatched. The DNA of the CDR3 is TGTGCCAGCAGCCAAACTAGGGACAGGGGGAACTATGGCTACACCTTC. Protein: CASSQTRDRGNYGYTF.

The chain uses TRBV4-3 and TRBJ1-2; 12 nucleotides match TRBD1. The CDR3 sequence is 15 residues long. Germline trimming cut 1 base from V and 7 bases from J; bases unmatched to any gene: 4. From germline, CDR1 is LGHNA and CDR2 YSLEER. CDR3: CASSQGDRGLGGYTF. CDR3 nucleotides: TGCGCCAGCAGCCAAGGGGACAGGGGGCTTGGTGGCTACACCTTC.

The chain has TRBV28 and TRBJ2-3; D ambiguous. V gave up 5 bases and J gave up 5 bases, with 14 bases separating them. The CDR3 is 14 amino acids. Germline values: CDR1 MDHEN, CDR2 SYDVKM. The CDR3 reads CASSGILSGDTQYF. Written as DNA, the CDR3 is TGTGCCAGCAGTGGTATCCTCTCAGGAGATACGCAGTATTTT.

This clone appeared a single time. The genes are TRBV28 and TRBJ2-2, with a tentative D call TRBD1 (6 bases). The CDR3 contains 15 residues. Germline V lookup: CDR1 MDHEN, CDR2 SYDVKM. V lost 2 bases and J lost 7, with 14 bases in between. CDR3 amino acids: CASSLLYRVGGELFF. CDR3 coding DNA: TGTGCCAGCAGTTTACTGTACAGGGTCGGCGGGGAGCTGTTTTTT. Combining the CDR3 with reference TRBV28 and TRBJ2-2 gives the whole variable domain DVKVTQSSRYLVKRTGEKVFLECVQDMDHENMFWYRQDPGLGLRLIYFSYDVKMKEKGDIPEGYSVSREKKERFSLILESASTNQTSMYLCASSLLYRVGGELFFGEGSRLTVL.

This chain connects TRBV5-6 to TRBJ2-1; D is undetermined. The V gene's germline CDR1 is SGHDT and CDR2 YYEEEE. V lost 4 bases and J 5 bases, leaving 13 bases between the germline ends. CDR3 length: 14 residues. CDR3 in amino acids: CASSPLRQDNEQFF. The CDR3 DNA reads as TGTGCCAGCAGCCCCCTTCGACAAGACAATGAGCAGTTCTTC.